The following is a T cell receptor beta chain sequence with its context. Its specificity is not known. These data originate in a study of shared clonotypes between healthy human individuals. Study-wide findings and caveats: Clonotype sharing among the donors was expected to vary with sequencing depth.

CDR3 length: 14 residues. J was trimmed by 6 bases and V by 6 bases; bases with no gene match: 6. In germline, CDR1 is MDHEN, CDR2 SYDVKM. The assay was run at deep level. Each PCR replicate run on unsorted PBMC took in around 300 ng DNA, 30,000 or so T cell genomes. Unsorted PBMCs provided DNA that was sequenced on ten immunoSEQ deep assay plates. Libraries were prepared by immunoSEQ multiplex PCR; TCRdb keeps only in-frame clonotypes and omits some of them. The table lists approximately 440,000 clones, around 77% of them singletons, with about 11% in the top ten. The clonotype was recovered from a woman aged 40 to 50 in good health. Some clones in this sample may be carry-over from other donors' samples. This chain uses TRBV28 with TRBJ2-2, with 8 nucleotides matching TRBD1. Sequenced input: PBMCs. The CDR3: CASSYWTGPGELFF. The CDR3 DNA is TGTGCCAGCAGCTACTGGACAGGGCCCGGGGAGCTGTTTTTT.